This TCR beta chain was retrieved from a study of cytomegalovirus exposure and HLA in healthy donors. V lost 9 bases and J lost 7, with 19 bases in between. CDR1 is MNHEY and CDR2 is SMNVEV in the germline V gene (reference sequence). CDR3 size: 14 residues. Study-wide results and limits: Later analysis indicated greater clonal expansion among HLA-associated TCR beta chains than among equally common other chains.

Worth noting for this clone: The antigen is not known.

Amplification used 60 Vbeta primers and 13 Jbeta primers. Clones were read by immunoSEQ multiplex PCR, and TCRdb kept only the in-frame ones, dropping some. Of fewer than 90,000 clones listed, around three quarters were seen once; the top ten hold 1.1% to 1.5%. The receptor comes from a male donor in good health and CMV-seronegative. The genes are TRBV27 and TRBJ1-5; the D is unclear. Sequencing was done on a sample of PBMCs. The CDR3 here is CARLSGIHRQPQHF. In DNA, the CDR3 is TGTGCCAGACTTTCGGGGATCCACCGCCAGCCCCAGCATTTT.